These 7 T cell receptor beta chains share one sample of origin, sequenced in a study of shared clonotypes between healthy human individuals. Produced via immunoSEQ multiplex PCR; TCRdb's table is partial and in-frame only. The top ten hold approximately 0.11% of the sample, which has hundreds of thousands of clones, around 95% seen once. In the naive CD8 group, cells lacked CD45RO and were positively selected for CCR7, so terminally differentiated effector memory CD45RA+ cells were left out. The specimen was naive CD8+ T cells sorted from blood. Receptors were obtained from a young woman in good health.

The V and J genes are TRBV4-1 and TRBJ2-7; D is perhaps TRBD2 (6 bases). The CDR3 covers 15 residues. From germline, CDR1 is MGHRA and CDR2 YSYEKL. Trimming took off 4 bases at V and 6 bases at J, with 19 bases between the two ends. CDR3 DNA: TGCGCCAGCAGCCCGCCCGGAGGACTAAGTAGCGAGCAGTACTTC. Residues: CASSPPGGLSSEQYF.

V and J are TRBV7-6 and TRBJ1-5, with 9 bases fitting TRBD1. This CDR3 comprises 14 residues. V lost 6 bases, J lost 7 bases, and 7 bases stayed unmatched. The V gene's germline CDR1 is SGHVS and CDR2 FNYEAQ. The CDR3 sequence is CASSQQGAEQPQHF. CDR3 DNA sequence: TGTGCCAGCAGTCAACAGGGGGCTGAACAGCCCCAGCATTTT.

V and J are TRBV27 and TRBJ2-7; 12 nucleotides align to TRBD2. This CDR3 is 17 amino acids long. Germline CDR1 MNHEY, CDR2 SMNVEV (reference sequence). After removal of 0 bases from V and 5 bases from J, the junction contained 8 bases not matched to a gene. CDR3 region: CASSLSLAGGPPNEQYF. The CDR3 nucleotides read TGTGCCAGCAGTTTATCGCTAGCGGGAGGGCCTCCGAACGAGCAGTACTTC.

A few counts support this clone. The chain joins TRBV28 to TRBJ2-1; 9 nucleotides agree with TRBD1. CDR1 is MDHEN and CDR2 is SYDVKM in the germline V gene. The CDR3 runs 14 residues. The V segment lost 10 bases and the J segment 6 bases; nucleotides outside the gene matches: 10. The CDR3 DNA follows: TGTGCCATCAGGACCGGGACAGGGACCAATGAGCAGTTCTTC. Its protein product is CAIRTGTGTNEQFF. Drawing the rest from reference TRBV28 and TRBJ2-1, the complete variable domain is DVKVTQSSRYLVKRTGEKVFLECVQDMDHENMFWYRQDPGLGLRLIYFSYDVKMKEKGDIPEGYSVSREKKERFSLILESASTNQTSMYLCAIRTGTGTNEQFFGPGTRLTVL.

The chain uses TRBV2 and TRBJ2-5; no clear D. CDR1 is SNHLY and CDR2 is FYNNEI in the germline V gene. V was trimmed by 4 bases and J by 2 bases, leaving 17 bases between them. This CDR3 contains 16 residues. CDR3 DNA sequence: TGTGCCAGCAGTGTAATCTACGAGGTGGCGCAAGAGACCCAGTACTTC. It specifies CASSVIYEVAQETQYF.

This rearrangement joins TRBV7-9 to TRBJ2-5; D gene ambiguous. The DNA matches TRBJ2-7 better at its end, which makes the J call doubtful. This CDR3 comprises 13 residues. Per the germline V gene, CDR1 is SEHNR and CDR2 is FQNEAQ (reference sequence). The CDR3 nucleotides read TGTGCCAGCAGCGCGCCTCGGAGTTCCGAGCAGTACTTC. This sequence encodes CASSAPRSSEQYF.

The chain couples TRBV5-1 to TRBJ2-1, with D possibly TRBD1 on 5 matching bases. Germline loops: CDR1 SGHRS, CDR2 YFSETQ. The length of the CDR3 is 10 residues. The V and J ends lost 2 bases and 13 bases respectively, with 7 bases between them. CDR3 sequence: CASSLWTQFF. The CDR3 coding sequence is TGCGCCAGCAGCTTATGGACACAGTTCTTC.